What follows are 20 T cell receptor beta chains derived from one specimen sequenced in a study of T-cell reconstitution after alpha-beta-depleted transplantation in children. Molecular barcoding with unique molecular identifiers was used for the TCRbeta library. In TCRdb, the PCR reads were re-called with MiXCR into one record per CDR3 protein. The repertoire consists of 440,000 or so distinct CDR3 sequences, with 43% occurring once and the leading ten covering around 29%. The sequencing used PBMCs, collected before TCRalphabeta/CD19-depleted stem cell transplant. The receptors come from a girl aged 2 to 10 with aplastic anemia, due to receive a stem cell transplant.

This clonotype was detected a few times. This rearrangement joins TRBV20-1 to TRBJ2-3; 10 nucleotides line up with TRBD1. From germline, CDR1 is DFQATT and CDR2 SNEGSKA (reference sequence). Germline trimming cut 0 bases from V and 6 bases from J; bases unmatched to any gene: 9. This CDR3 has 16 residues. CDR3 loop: CSARDWGTGVTDTQYF. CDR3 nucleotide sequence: TGCAGTGCTAGAGATTGGGGGACAGGGGTGACCGATACGCAGTATTTT.

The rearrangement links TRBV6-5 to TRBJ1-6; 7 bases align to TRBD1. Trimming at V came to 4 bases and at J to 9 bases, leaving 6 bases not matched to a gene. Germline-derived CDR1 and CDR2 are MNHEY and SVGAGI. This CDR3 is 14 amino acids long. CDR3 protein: CASSSPTGSSPLHF. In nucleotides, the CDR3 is TGTGCCAGCAGTTCCCCGACAGGGAGTTCACCCCTCCACTTT.

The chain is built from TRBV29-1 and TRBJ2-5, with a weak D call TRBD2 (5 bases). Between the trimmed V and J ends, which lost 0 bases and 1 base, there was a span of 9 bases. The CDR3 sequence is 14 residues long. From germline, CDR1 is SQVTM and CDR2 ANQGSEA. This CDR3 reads CSVEDRLAQETQYF. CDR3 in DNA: TGCAGCGTTGAAGATCGGCTAGCCCAAGAGACCCAGTACTTC.

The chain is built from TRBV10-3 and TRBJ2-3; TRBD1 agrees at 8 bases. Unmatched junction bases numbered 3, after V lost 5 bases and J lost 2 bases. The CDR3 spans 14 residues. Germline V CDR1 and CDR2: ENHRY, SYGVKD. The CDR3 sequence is CAISQGAVTDTQYF. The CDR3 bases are TGTGCCATCAGTCAGGGGGCGGTCACAGATACGCAGTATTTT.

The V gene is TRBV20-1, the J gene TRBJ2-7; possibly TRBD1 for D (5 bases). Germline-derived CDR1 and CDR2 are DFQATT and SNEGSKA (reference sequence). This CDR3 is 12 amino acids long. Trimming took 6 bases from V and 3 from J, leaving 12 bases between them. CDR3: CSATDRDYEQYF. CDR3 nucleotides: TGCAGTGCAACCGACAGAGACTACGAGCAGTACTTC.

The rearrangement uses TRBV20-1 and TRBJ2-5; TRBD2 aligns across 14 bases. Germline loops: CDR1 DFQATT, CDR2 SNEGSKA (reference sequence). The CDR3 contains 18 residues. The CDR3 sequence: CSASSPGLAGVSQETQYF. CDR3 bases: TGCAGCGCATCCTCTCCGGGACTAGCGGGAGTAAGTCAAGAGACCCAGTACTTC.

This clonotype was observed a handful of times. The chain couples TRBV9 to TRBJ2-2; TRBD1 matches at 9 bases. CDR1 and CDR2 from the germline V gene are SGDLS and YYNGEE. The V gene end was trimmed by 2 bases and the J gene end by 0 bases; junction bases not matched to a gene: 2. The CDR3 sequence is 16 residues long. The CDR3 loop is CASSVRTGANTGELFF. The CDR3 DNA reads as TGTGCCAGCAGCGTTAGGACAGGGGCGAACACCGGGGAGCTGTTTTTT.

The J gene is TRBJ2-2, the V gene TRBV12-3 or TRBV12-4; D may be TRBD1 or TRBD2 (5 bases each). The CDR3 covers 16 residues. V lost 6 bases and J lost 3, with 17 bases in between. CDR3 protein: CASSLQPGTYTGELFF. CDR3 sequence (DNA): TGTGCCAGCAGCTTACAACCAGGGACCTACACCGGGGAGCTGTTTTTT.

CDR3 loop: CASSPWTSGVGTDTQYF. For the CDR3, the DNA is TGCGCCAGCAGCCCCTGGACTAGTGGGGTAGGGACAGATACGCAGTATTTT. This rearrangement joins TRBV5-1 to TRBJ2-3; 7 nucleotides agree with TRBD2. The ends lost 4 bases at V and 3 bases at J; junction bases unmatched: 14. Germline-derived CDR1 and CDR2 are SGHRS and YFSETQ. This CDR3 has 17 residues.

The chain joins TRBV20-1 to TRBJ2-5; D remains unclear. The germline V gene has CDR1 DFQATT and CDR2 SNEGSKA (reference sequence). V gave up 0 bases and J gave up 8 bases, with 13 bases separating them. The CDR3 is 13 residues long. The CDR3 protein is CSARDWAADTQYF. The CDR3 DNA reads TGCAGTGCTAGAGATTGGGCAGCTGATACCCAGTACTTC.

In nucleotides, the CDR3 is TGCAGTGCTAGAGGGGGGCGGAATGAGCAGTTCTTC. Protein product: CSARGGRNEQFF. The rearrangement links TRBV20-1 to TRBJ2-1, with a possible D match to TRBD1 (6 bases). V was cut by 1 base and J by 7 bases, with 8 bases left in between. The CDR3 length is 12 residues. Germline CDR1 is DFQATT and CDR2 is SNEGSKA (reference sequence).

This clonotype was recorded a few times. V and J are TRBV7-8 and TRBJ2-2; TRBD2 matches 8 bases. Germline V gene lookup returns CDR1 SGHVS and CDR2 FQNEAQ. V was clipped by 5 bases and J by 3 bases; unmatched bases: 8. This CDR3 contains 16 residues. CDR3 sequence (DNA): TGTGCCAGCAGCCGACTTGTAGCGGGATACACCGGGGAGCTGTTTTTT. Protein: CASSRLVAGYTGELFF.

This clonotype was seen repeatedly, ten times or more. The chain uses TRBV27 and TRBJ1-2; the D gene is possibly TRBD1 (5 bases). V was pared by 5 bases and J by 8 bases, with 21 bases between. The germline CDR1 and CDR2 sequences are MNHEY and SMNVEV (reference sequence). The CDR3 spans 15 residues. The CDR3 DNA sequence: TGTGCCAGCAGTCCATTCCCCGACAGATATGAGGGCTACACCTTC. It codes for CASSPFPDRYEGYTF.

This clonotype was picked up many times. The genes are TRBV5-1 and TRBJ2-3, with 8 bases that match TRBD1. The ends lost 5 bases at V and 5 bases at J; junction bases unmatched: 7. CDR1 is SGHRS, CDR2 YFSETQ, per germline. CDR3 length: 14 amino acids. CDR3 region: CASRATGAGDTQYF. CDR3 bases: TGCGCCAGCAGAGCGACAGGGGCCGGAGATACGCAGTATTTT. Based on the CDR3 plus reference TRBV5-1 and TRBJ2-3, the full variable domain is KAGVTQTPRYLIKTRGQQVTLSCSPISGHRSVSWYQQTPGQGLQFLFEYFSETQRNKGNFPGRFSGRQFSNSRSEMNVSTLELGDSALYLCASRATGAGDTQYFGPGTRLTVL.

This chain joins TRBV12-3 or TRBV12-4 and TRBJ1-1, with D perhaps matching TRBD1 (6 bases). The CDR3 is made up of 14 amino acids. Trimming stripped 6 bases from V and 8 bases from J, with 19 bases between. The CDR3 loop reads CASSQVGGAGEAFF. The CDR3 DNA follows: TGTGCCAGCAGCCAAGTCGGGGGCGCGGGGGAAGCTTTCTTT.

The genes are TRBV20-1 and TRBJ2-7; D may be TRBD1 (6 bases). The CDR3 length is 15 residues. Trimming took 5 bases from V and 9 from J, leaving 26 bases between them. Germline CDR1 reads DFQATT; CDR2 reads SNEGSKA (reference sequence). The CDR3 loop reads CSAPRGLNRDTGQYF. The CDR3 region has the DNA TGCAGTGCTCCCCGTGGTTTAAACCGGGACACCGGGCAGTACTTC.

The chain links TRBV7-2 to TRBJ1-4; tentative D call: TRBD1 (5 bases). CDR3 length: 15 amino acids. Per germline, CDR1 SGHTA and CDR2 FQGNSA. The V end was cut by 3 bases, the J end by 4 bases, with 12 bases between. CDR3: CASSLVSRGNEKLFF. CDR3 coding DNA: TGTGCCAGCAGCTTGGTTTCGAGGGGTAATGAAAAACTGTTTTTT.

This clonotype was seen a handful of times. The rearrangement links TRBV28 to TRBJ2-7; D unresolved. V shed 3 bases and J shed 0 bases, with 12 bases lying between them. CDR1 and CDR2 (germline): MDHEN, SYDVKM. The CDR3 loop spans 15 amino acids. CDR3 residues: CASSFLPLVSYEQYF. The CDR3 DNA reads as TGTGCCAGCAGTTTTCTCCCTCTAGTCTCCTACGAGCAGTACTTC.

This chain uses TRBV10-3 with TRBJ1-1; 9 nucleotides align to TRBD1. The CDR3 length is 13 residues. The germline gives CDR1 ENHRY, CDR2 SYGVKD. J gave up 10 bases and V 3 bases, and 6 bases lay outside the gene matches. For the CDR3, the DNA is TGTGCCATCAGTGAACCGGGACAGGGTGGAGCTTTCTTT. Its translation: CAISEPGQGGAFF.

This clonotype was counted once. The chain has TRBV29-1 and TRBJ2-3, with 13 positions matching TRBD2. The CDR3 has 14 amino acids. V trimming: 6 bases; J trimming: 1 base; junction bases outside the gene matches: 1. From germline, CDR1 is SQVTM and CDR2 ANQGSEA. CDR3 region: CSVGTSGGTDTQYF. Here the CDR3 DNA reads TGCAGCGTCGGGACTAGCGGGGGCACAGATACGCAGTATTTT.